One TCR beta chain is described in this entry. As processed by the authors: Reference gene primer amplification yielded estimated nucleated cell counts. Assay used: immunoSEQ multiplex PCR; TCRdb lists only in-frame clones, some missing. That table furnishes V, J and clone size, whereas the DNA furnished D and trimming. The data hold 350,000 to 450,000 clones, with over 75% observed a single time. This sample was included in a study of blood T cell repertoires in COVID-19. Clinical history reported by participants formed the basis on which cohorts were assigned. No more than 2 weeks before study entry, exposed participants had met a case of COVID-19. V was clipped by 7 bases and J by 1 base; unmatched bases: 7. The germline CDR1 and CDR2 sequences are SQVTM and ANQGSEA. CDR3 length: 14 amino acids.

Sequences were obtained from PBMCs or T cells enriched from blood (not recorded which). This chain connects TRBV29-1 to TRBJ1-3; 7 bases agree with TRBD1. The clonotype comes from a woman between 18 and 29 years old who had been exposed to COVID-19. CDR3 DNA: TGCAGCGCCAACCTACAGGGGTCTGGAAACACCATATATTTT. Amino acids: CSANLQGSGNTIYF.